Described below is a single T cell receptor beta chain sequence and its context. The antigen is not known. This sample is part of a study of response to subunit inactivated influenza vaccine. Findings and caveats of the study: Each seasonal influenza vaccination, the authors suggested, recruits few new T cells.

The CDR3 totals 17 residues. V lost 0 bases to trimming and J lost 7 bases; unmatched junction nucleotides: 11. Germline V lookup: CDR1 GTSNPN, CDR2 SVGIG (reference sequence). MiXCR, run by TCRdb on the RT-PCR reads, gives a single entry per CDR3 protein. The repertoire holds about 650,000 distinct CDR3 sequences, with roughly 14% as singletons. The material was PBMCs from blood, obtained roughly 13 days after vaccination. The V and J genes are TRBV30 and TRBJ2-7; 14 nucleotides agree with TRBD2. This clonotype originated in a middle-aged man who received an inactivated influenza vaccine. The CDR3 reads CAWSVPGLAGAKGEQYF. CDR3 bases: TGTGCCTGGAGTGTACCGGGACTAGCGGGGGCCAAAGGGGAGCAGTACTTC.